What follows are 27 T cell receptor beta chains derived from one specimen sequenced in a study of CD8+ T cells in alopecia areata. Following extraction, RNA underwent reverse transcription to cDNA, which served as the sequencing template. Here immunoSEQ multiplex PCR was the method, and the copy in TCRdb shows in-frame clones only, minus some. The profile covers 250,000 to 300,000 clones, with nearly 60% appearing a single time and approximately 1.8% taken by the ten largest. Specified treatment: oral pan-JAK inhibitor, 5-10 mg twice daily. Sample: CD4+ T cells sorted from blood, taken at week 24, from a patient treated with tofacitinib. Receptors were obtained from a human donor with alopecia areata.

The chain has TRBV6-5 and TRBJ1-3; TRBD1 is a possible D gene (5 bases). The CDR3 sequence is 14 residues long. CDR1 is MNHEY, CDR2 SVGAGI, per germline. Trimming shortened V by 5 bases and J by 1 base, and 9 bases separated the two germline ends. The CDR3 loop reads CASSRGGSGNTIYF. CDR3 nucleotide sequence: TGTGCCAGCAGTCGCGGGGGATCTGGAAACACCATATATTTT.

The chain is built from TRBV30 and TRBJ2-7; perhaps D is TRBD1 or TRBD2 (6 bases each). Between the trimmed V and J ends, which lost 7 bases and 3 bases, there was a span of 19 bases. CDR3 length: 14 residues. Per germline, CDR1 GTSNPN and CDR2 SVGIG (reference sequence). The CDR3 bases are TGTGCCTCCCAGAAGGGGGGACAAGACTACGAGCAGTACTTC. Residues: CASQKGGQDYEQYF.

The genes are TRBV30 and TRBJ1-2, with 8 bases aligning to TRBD1. CDR3 length: 12 residues. With 2 bases clipped from V and 11 bases from J, the junction kept 7 bases outside the gene matches. CDR1 GTSNPN and CDR2 SVGIG come from the germline V gene (reference sequence). The chain's CDR3 is CAWSTIRDRYTF. In nucleotides, the CDR3 is TGTGCCTGGAGTACAATCCGGGACAGGTACACCTTC.

This chain uses TRBV9 with TRBJ1-1; no firm D call. V was cut by 0 bases and J by 1 base, with 10 bases left in between. In germline, CDR1 is SGDLS, CDR2 YYNGEE. CDR3 length: 15 amino acids. CDR3 bases: TGTGCCAGCAGCGTAGTGATGGATTCGAACACTGAAGCTTTCTTT. Protein sequence: CASSVVMDSNTEAFF.

This chain links TRBV14 with TRBJ1-1; 7 bases align to TRBD1. CDR3 length equals 16 residues. Germline CDR1 SGHDN, CDR2 FVKESK. J lost 0 bases, V lost 4 bases, and 8 bases had no gene match. This CDR3 reads CASSPTGVRMNTEAFF. CDR3 bases: TGTGCCAGCAGCCCAACAGGGGTACGAATGAACACTGAAGCTTTCTTT.

This clone was detected once. The chain combines TRBV14 with TRBJ2-1; maybe TRBD2 (5 bases). V was trimmed by 8 bases and J by 5 bases, leaving 13 bases between them. Germline values: CDR1 SGHDN, CDR2 FVKESK. There are 13 residues in the CDR3. The CDR3 sequence is CASSTVANNEQFF. The CDR3 DNA is TGTGCCAGCTCGACGGTAGCGAACAATGAGCAGTTCTTC.

This clone was detected a few times. The chain couples TRBV19 to TRBJ2-1, with TRBD2 identical over 8 bases. This CDR3 has 14 amino acids. V shed 3 bases and J 8 bases; nucleotides not matched to a gene: 6. Germline V gene sequence: CDR1 LNHDA, CDR2 SQIVND (reference sequence). This CDR3 is CASSIRGGIDEQFF. CDR3 coding DNA: TGTGCCAGTAGTATCCGGGGGGGTATAGATGAGCAGTTCTTC.

The chain has TRBV9 and TRBJ1-2, with TRBD1 identical over 8 bases. Germline CDR1 SGDLS, CDR2 YYNGEE. The CDR3 is made up of 14 amino acids. Unmatched junction bases numbered 6, after V lost 0 bases and J lost 8 bases. CDR3 nucleotide sequence: TGTGCCAGCAGCGTAGAGCCGACAGGGGAAGGCTACACCTTC. This translates into CASSVEPTGEGYTF.

This clone was counted between two and nine times. The chain recombines TRBV18 with TRBJ1-4; the D gene is possibly TRBD1 (5 bases). In germline, CDR1 is KGHSH, CDR2 LQKENI. V dropped 3 bases and J dropped 8 bases, with 10 bases sitting between them. The length of the CDR3 is 13 residues. The DNA for the CDR3 is TGTGCCAGCTCACCCCGGCGACAGGAAAAACTGTTTTTT. It specifies CASSPRRQEKLFF.

J is TRBJ1-2 and V is TRBV29-1, with D unclear. The V end was cut by 3 bases, the J end by 7 bases, with 9 bases between. Germline CDR1 is SQVTM and CDR2 is ANQGSEA. There are 11 residues in the CDR3. CDR3: CSVDRTAGYTF. In DNA, the CDR3 is TGCAGCGTTGACCGGACGGCTGGCTACACCTTC. Together with reference TRBV29-1 and TRBJ1-2, the CDR3 gives the full variable domain: SAVISQKPSRDICQRGTSLTIQCQVDSQVTMMFWYRQQPGQSLTLIATANQGSEATYESGFVIDKFPISRPNLTFSTLTVSNMSPEDSSIYLCSVDRTAGYTFGSGTRLTVV.

The CDR3 region is CASSVLTGIGANVLTF. Written as DNA, the CDR3 is TGTGCCAGCAGCGTACTAACAGGGATAGGGGCCAACGTCCTGACTTTC. J is TRBJ2-6 and V is TRBV9; D is perhaps TRBD1 (6 bases). Germline CDR1 reads SGDLS; CDR2 reads YYNGEE. The length of the CDR3 is 16 residues. Trimming took off 1 base at V and 4 bases at J, with 12 bases between the two ends.

This sequence joins TRBV7-9 and TRBJ1-1, with TRBD1 matching over 7 bases. Germline V gives CDR1 SEHNR, CDR2 FQNEAQ (reference sequence). The CDR3 spans 16 residues. V lost 5 bases and J lost 0; bases outside the gene matches: 9. The CDR3 DNA reads TGTGCCAGCAGCAAACGGGACAGCGGGATGAACACTGAAGCTTTCTTT. This sequence encodes CASSKRDSGMNTEAFF.

This sequence joins TRBV4-1 and TRBJ1-5; D is undetermined. Per the germline V gene, CDR1 is MGHRA and CDR2 is YSYEKL. The CDR3 contains 14 residues. Trimming removed 1 base at V and 7 bases at J, with 11 bases between. The CDR3 DNA reads TGCGCCAGCAGCCAAGTAGGGCTGGGCCAGCCCCAGCATTTT. Protein: CASSQVGLGQPQHF.

The chain uses TRBV27 and TRBJ2-7, with 9 bases aligning to TRBD1. In germline, CDR1 is MNHEY, CDR2 SMNVEV (reference sequence). The length of the CDR3 is 14 residues. Trimming removed 5 bases from V and 4 bases from J; junction bases left unmatched: 6. The CDR3: CASSGRDRVYEQYF. The CDR3 region has the DNA TGTGCCAGCAGTGGCAGGGACAGGGTATACGAGCAGTACTTC.

The rearrangement links TRBV30 to TRBJ1-2; D is unclear. Germline V gives CDR1 GTSNPN, CDR2 SVGIG (reference sequence). The CDR3 consists of 13 residues. V dropped 4 bases and J dropped 4 bases, with 13 bases sitting between them. The CDR3 coding sequence is TGTGCCTGGACTGGGAACTCAGGCTATGGCTACACCTTC. Its translation is CAWTGNSGYGYTF.

The V call is TRBV5-6, the J call TRBJ2-7; 7 bases are shared with TRBD1. Germline loops: CDR1 SGHDT, CDR2 YYEEEE. V gave up 1 base and J gave up 2 bases; unmatched junction bases: 6. CDR3 size: 15 residues. The CDR3 nucleotides read TGTGCCAGCAGCTTGTACGGGCAGGGGGCCTACGAGCAGTACTTC. This translates into CASSLYGQGAYEQYF.

This clone was found many times. This chain connects TRBV27 to TRBJ2-7; the D gene is possibly TRBD1 (6 bases). The CDR3 totals 16 residues. Germline V gene sequence: CDR1 MNHEY, CDR2 SMNVEV (reference sequence). Trimming left V 5 bases short and J 0 bases short, with 17 bases between. CDR3 bases: TGTGCCAGCAGTCCTTCGTGGACAGCCAGCTCCTACGAGCAGTACTTC. This sequence encodes CASSPSWTASSYEQYF.

V gene TRBV4-1 combines with J gene TRBJ2-1, with D tentatively TRBD1 (6 bases). Trimming cost V 1 base and J 5 bases, with 12 bases left between them. Germline V gene data show CDR1 as MGHRA and CDR2 as YSYEKL. This CDR3 is 15 amino acids long. The CDR3 region has the DNA TGCGCCAGCAGCCAAGGGACAGCGACCGACAATGAGCAGTTCTTC. Amino acids: CASSQGTATDNEQFF.

The chain has TRBV18 and TRBJ1-1, with no clear D. CDR3 length: 15 residues. Looked up from germline, CDR1 is KGHSH and CDR2 is LQKENI. Trimming took off 2 bases at V and 0 bases at J, with 10 bases between the two ends. CDR3 bases: TGTGCCAGCTCACCAGGCAGTAGCGTGAACACTGAAGCTTTCTTT. This encodes CASSPGSSVNTEAFF.

J is TRBJ2-3 and V is TRBV30, with D possibly matching TRBD1 (6 bases). The CDR3 extends over 14 amino acids. V lost 2 bases and J 2 bases, leaving 11 bases between the germline ends. Per the germline V gene, CDR1 is GTSNPN and CDR2 is SVGIG (reference sequence). The CDR3 DNA sequence: TGTGCCTGGAGTAAGTGGGGGCTCACAGATACGCAGTATTTT. Amino acid sequence: CAWSKWGLTDTQYF.

A word on this clone: The same CDR3 also results from other DNA sequences found in this sample. V gene TRBV30 combines with J gene TRBJ2-7; TRBD1 is a possible D gene (6 bases). The CDR3 spans 14 residues. Trimming removed 0 bases at V and 4 bases at J, with 13 bases between. The V gene's germline CDR1 is GTSNPN and CDR2 SVGIG (reference sequence). The CDR3: CAWSVQGSVYEQYF. CDR3 DNA sequence: TGTGCCTGGAGTGTCCAGGGGAGCGTTTACGAGCAGTACTTC.

This clone appeared many times. The gene calls are TRBV5-1 and TRBJ1-6; D remains ambiguous. CDR3 length: 13 amino acids. With 2 bases removed from V and 6 bases from J, the gap between germline ends came to 6 bases. CDR1 and CDR2 from the germline V gene are SGHRS and YFSETQ. The CDR3 region is CASSLNFNSPLHF. CDR3 nucleotide sequence: TGCGCCAGCAGCTTAAATTTTAATTCACCCCTCCACTTT.

The V call is TRBV27, the J call TRBJ2-5; TRBD2 agrees at 9 bases. Per the germline V gene, CDR1 is MNHEY and CDR2 is SMNVEV (reference sequence). The length of the CDR3 is 15 residues. The trim removed 6 bases at V and 7 bases at J, leaving 12 bases unmatched. CDR3 DNA: TGTGCCAGCAGCCCCACACCTAGCGGGGCAGGGACCCAGTACTTC. This translates into CASSPTPSGAGTQYF.

The J gene is TRBJ2-2, the V gene TRBV29-1, with 12 bases matching TRBD2. The CDR3 loop spans 15 amino acids. Germline V gene data show CDR1 as SQVTM and CDR2 as ANQGSEA. V was clipped by 7 bases and J by 4 bases; unmatched bases: 7. The CDR3: CSALAGGPRTGELFF. In nucleotides, the CDR3 is TGCAGCGCCCTAGCGGGGGGGCCGCGCACCGGGGAGCTGTTTTTT.

This clone has just a few counts. The genes are TRBV10-3 and TRBJ2-1; no firm D call. V lost 9 bases, J lost 0 bases, and 9 bases lay in between. Per germline, CDR1 ENHRY and CDR2 SYGVKD. The CDR3 contains 13 residues. CDR3 sequence (DNA): TGTGCCATAACCGTAGGCTCCTACAATGAGCAGTTCTTC. The encoded protein is CAITVGSYNEQFF.

The V and J genes are TRBV5-4 and TRBJ2-2, with 9 bases lining up with TRBD2. Germline V lookup: CDR1 SGHNT, CDR2 YYREEE (reference sequence). This CDR3 is built from 17 residues. After removal of 0 bases from V and 4 bases from J, the junction contained 7 bases not matched to a gene. The CDR3 protein is CASSLGPAGGLTGELFF. The DNA for the CDR3 is TGTGCCAGCAGCTTGGGGCCAGCGGGGGGCCTCACCGGGGAGCTGTTTTTT.

The J gene is TRBJ2-2, the V gene TRBV4-3; D is ambiguous. Trimming shortened V by 2 bases and J by 5 bases, and 6 bases separated the two germline ends. The length of the CDR3 is 13 residues. In germline, CDR1 is LGHNA, CDR2 YSLEER. CDR3 sequence: CASSQLSTGELFF. As DNA, the CDR3 is TGCGCCAGCAGCCAATTATCGACCGGGGAGCTGTTTTTT.